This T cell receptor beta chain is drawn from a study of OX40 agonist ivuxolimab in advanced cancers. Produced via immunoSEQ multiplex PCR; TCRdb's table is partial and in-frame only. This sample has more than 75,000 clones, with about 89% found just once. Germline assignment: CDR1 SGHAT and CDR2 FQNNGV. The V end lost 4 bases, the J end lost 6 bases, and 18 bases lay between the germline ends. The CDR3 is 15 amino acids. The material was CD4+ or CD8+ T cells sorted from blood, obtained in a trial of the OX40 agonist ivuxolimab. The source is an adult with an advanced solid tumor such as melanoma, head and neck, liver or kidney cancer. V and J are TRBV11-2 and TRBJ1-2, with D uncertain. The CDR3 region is CASSYMLGVGDGYTF. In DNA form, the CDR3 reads TGTGCCAGCAGCTATATGCTCGGGGTTGGGGATGGCTACACCTTC.